These T cell receptor beta chains were read from a single sample in a study of cytomegalovirus exposure and HLA in healthy donors. Sequenced by immunoSEQ multiplex PCR; TCRdb stores in-frame clones only, minus some. Counted here are roughly 220,000 clones, approximately 90% occurring once; the ten biggest clones make up around 1.1%. Sequenced sample: PBMCs. Source of these receptors: a woman between 18 and 30 years old in good health and CMV-seronegative. CDR3s include the opening cysteine and the closing phenylalanine or tryptophan. A D gene is named only where the DNA matches it firmly. Clone sizes are given selectively: once, few, many, or a class where the clone is expanded.

TRBD2	TRBJ2-2	TRBV30	once	TGTGCCTGGACGGGACTAGCGGGAGGAACCGGGGAGCTGTTTTTT	CAWTGLAGGTGELFF
NA	TRBJ1-2	TRBV4-1	NA	TGCGCCAGCAGCGCGGGGGGTGGTGGCTACACCTTC	CASSAGGGGYTF
TRBD1	TRBJ1-6	TRBV9	NA	TGTGCCAGCGGGACAGGGGCAAACGCGGGTAATTCACCCCTCCACTTT	CASGTGANAGNSPLHF
NA	TRBJ1-1	TRBV6-1	NA	TGTGCCAGCAGTGAATTTCCCGTGAACACTGAAGCTTTCTTT	CASSEFPVNTEAFF
NA	TRBJ1-2	TRBV7-9	once	TGTGCCAGCAGCTTGGGAACAGGGATTATTGGCTACACCTTC	CASSLGTGIIGYTF
NA	TRBJ2-1	TRBV19	NA	TGTGCCATAGGGGACTCCTACAATGAGCAGTTCTTC	CAIGDSYNEQFF
TRBD2	TRBJ2-1	TRBV7-8	NA	TGTGCCAGCAGCTTAGGTTCGGCGGGAGTTAGGAATGAGCAGTTCTTC	CASSLGSAGVRNEQFF
NA	TRBJ2-1	TRBV5-4	NA	TGTGCCAGCAGCCTAGTTCTAGCCAATGAGCAGTTCTTC	CASSLVLANEQFF
TRBD1	TRBJ1-4	TRBV19	NA	TGTGCCAGTAGTCAGGGACAGAAAAATGAAAAACTGTTTTTT	CASSQGQKNEKLFF
TRBD2	TRBJ2-7	TRBV18	NA	TGTGCCAGCTCACCACGTGTTTCTAGCGGGAGGGCCCTCGAGCAGTACTTC	CASSPRVSSGRALEQYF
NA	TRBJ1-2	TRBV19	few	TGTGCCAGTAGTTTTACGGAGGGTGGCTACACCTTC	CASSFTEGGYTF
NA	TRBJ2-3	TRBV6-1	NA	TGTGCCAGCAGTGTCGAAGCGGCCACAGATACGCAGTATTTT	CASSVEAATDTQYF
TRBD1	TRBJ1-1	TRBV6-5	once	TGTGCCAGCAGTTACGGGACAGGGCTTGAAGCTTTCTTT	CASSYGTGLEAFF
NA	TRBJ2-5	TRBV5-1	NA	TGCGCCAGCAGAGACTTCAGGGGAGAAGAGACCCAGTACTTC	CASRDFRGEETQYF
NA	TRBJ2-2	TRBV5-1	few	TGCGCCAGCAGCCTGAGTAGCAAGAACACCGGGGAGCTGTTTTTT	CASSLSSKNTGELFF
NA	TRBJ2-1	TRBV14	NA	TGTGCCAGCAGCCTCCGCGGTGGCGATGAGCAGTTCTTC	CASSLRGGDEQFF
NA	TRBJ2-5	TRBV11-1	once	TGTGCCAGCAGCTTAGCGTTCGGTACTGGGGGGTTGGAGACCCAGTACTTC	CASSLAFGTGGLETQYF
NA	TRBJ2-7	TRBV4-1	NA	TGCGCCAGCAGCCAAGGGCCCGGGACACCCTCCTACGAGCAGTACTTC	CASSQGPGTPSYEQYF
NA	TRBJ1-1	TRBV6-5	once	TGTGCCAGCTCCCTCGGCACTGAAGCTTTCTTT	CASSLGTEAFF
NA	TRBJ1-5	TRBV11-2	NA	TGTGCCAGCAGCCAACAGGGTGGCAATCAGCCCCAGCATTTT	CASSQQGGNQPQHF
TRBD1	TRBJ2-7	TRBV6-6	NA	TGTGCCAGCAGCTATAGGGACAGGGTGAACGAGCAGTACTTC	CASSYRDRVNEQYF
NA	TRBJ1-3	TRBV7-9	NA	TGTGCCAGCAGCTTATATCGGGACAAAGTATATTTT	CASSLYRDKVYF
NA	TRBJ2-7	TRBV19	NA	TGTGCCAGTAGCAGGGTCGGGGACTCCGAGCAGTACTTC	CASSRVGDSEQYF